This TCR beta chain appears in the sequencing data of a study of cytomegalovirus exposure and HLA in healthy donors. At the level of the study: A prior analysis found some 110 million unique TCR beta sequences from 150 million to 200 million T cells.

Both 60 Vbeta primers and 13 Jbeta primers went into the PCR. TCRdb keeps only in-frame clones here, not all; method: immunoSEQ multiplex PCR. Listed are 60,000 or so clones; roughly 8.8% falls within the top ten. Trimming took 10 bases from V and 4 from J, leaving 17 bases between them. The CDR3 has 13 amino acids. The germline CDR1 and CDR2 sequences are ENHRY and SYGVKD. Sequencing was performed on PBMCs. This chain uses TRBV10-3 with TRBJ2-7; a weak D match, TRBD2 (5 bases). The sequence was obtained from a man in his fifties or sixties in good health and CMV-seropositive. CDR3 coding DNA: TGTGCCAGTGACCCTCCTCCGGGGTACGAGCAGTACTTC. Protein sequence: CASDPPPGYEQYF.